This T cell receptor beta chain is from a study of tumor and adjacent non-tumor tissue in lung cancer (dated by TCRdb to 2016 to 2018). Broadly, across the study: The cohort included about a dozen adenocarcinoma, 2 squamous cell carcinoma and 1 small cell lung cancer patients. The 15 enrolled patients, of whom roughly 10 were men and 5 were women, were aged about 30 to 85 years and were diagnosed with TNM stage I to III disease. Sequencing generated a total of approximately 130 million productive TCRbeta reads, averaging about 4.17 million reads per sample. Using bulk TCRbeta repertoires from 15 lung cancer patients, the study set lung tumor tissue side by side with matched distant non-tumor lung tissue. For each patient, one tumor sample and one normal lung sample were taken, giving thirty paired specimens that underwent TCRbeta CDR3 sequencing. General conclusions and limits of the study: Tumor tissue showed significantly greater TCR diversity (inverse Simpson) than normal lung tissue (roughly 430 vs 170, P = 0.0075, Mann-Whitney U test). The top 100 clones made up a significantly larger cumulative share of the repertoire in normal lung than in tumor tissue. The methods do not name the sequencing platform or mention unique molecular identifiers. With only about 16 patients in the cohort, the authors noted that larger samples and more detailed clinical data are needed. Younger patients had significantly higher TCR diversity, and higher tumor TCR diversity was associated with shorter overall and disease-free survival. Because peripheral blood was not sequenced, the blood TCRbeta repertoires of the lung cancer patients in the study went unexamined.

RNA was isolated from bulk unsorted tissue, and RNA quality was assessed with a NanoDrop ND-1000 and an Agilent 2100. Newly diagnosed lung cancer patients without prior chemotherapy who had been admitted for thoracic surgery in China between August and November 2014 were enrolled as donors. Patients who had received previous radiotherapy or chemotherapy, or who had another concurrent cancer, were excluded from the study. Surgical tissue pieces of about 1-2.1 cm3 were preserved in RNAlater solution and stored at -80 °C until use. Germline trimming amounts to 3 bases on V and 0 bases on J, with 7 as the count of junction bases outside the gene matches. A total of 17 residues make up the CDR3, ends included. Of all the DNA, just the CDR3 is kept, 51 bases in frame from base 1. About this clonotype: It lacks a known antigen. The CDR3 ends on some other residue instead of the conserved phenylalanine or tryptophan, so this is likely a read error.

Library preparation used multiplex PCR. The listed sequencing device is Illumina HiSeq 2500. TCRbeta libraries were constructed through three rounds of nested PCR with primers (Table S4) according to protocols modified from ARM-PCR. Before sequencing, PCR products in the 200-500 bp range were cut out of the gel and cleaned up using the QIAquick gel extraction kit. Under the source paper's analysis protocol: Trimmomatic was used to clean the reads, FLASH was used to merge the reads into complete CDR3 sequences, and MiTCR was used to assign the reads to V(D)J germline segments. VDJtools was used to compute clonal diversity as the inverse Simpson's index. In-frame sequences lacking a premature stop codon were counted as productive reads. Through fastp at Q25 and MiXCR, TCRdb rebuilt clones from the public reads, retaining in-frame beta chains. Every distinct CDR3 protein forms one entry, paired with its most common genes and DNA. None of the V and J calls come from the authors' own analysis; TCRdb made them. Present in this sample are 200,000 to 250,000 distinct CDR3 sequences, 70% to 75% of which were seen just once. Together, the top ten hold 20% to 25% of the sample.

The V and J genes are TRBV12-3 or TRBV12-4 and TRBJ2-1, with 8 bases in between that match TRBD1. The sequenced material came from lung tumor tissue. The origin of this receptor is a man in his 60s with non-small cell lung cancer. The CDR3 here reads CASSFGTGSSSYNEQFL. The nucleotide sequence reads TGTGCCAGCAGTTTCGGGACAGGATCAAGCTCCTACAATGAGCAGTTCCTC.